Shown below are 25 T cell receptor beta chains from a single sample sequenced in a study of cytomegalovirus exposure and HLA in healthy donors. A multiplex PCR was run with 60 Vbeta primers and 13 Jbeta primers. The table came from immunoSEQ multiplex PCR; TCRdb's copy has only in-frame clones and leaves some out. The sample lists roughly 150,000 clones; roughly 80% were seen once. The sample consisted of PBMCs. The receptors here all came from a man between 35 and 55 years old in good health and CMV-seronegative.

This clone was observed a handful of times. The rearrangement links TRBV4-3 to TRBJ1-4, with 10 nucleotides matching TRBD1. CDR3 length: 16 amino acids. Trimming removed 1 base from V and 8 bases from J; junction bases left unmatched: 7. Germline lookup yields CDR1 LGHNA and CDR2 YSLEER. The CDR3 DNA sequence: TGCGCCAGCAGCCAAGGGGTAGGACAGGGGGAAGAAAAACTGTTTTTT. This sequence encodes CASSQGVGQGEEKLFF.

The chain links TRBV11-2 to TRBJ2-7, with TRBD1 as a possible D gene (6 bases). V lost 1 base, J lost 6 bases, and 13 bases lay in between. Germline loops: CDR1 SGHAT, CDR2 FQNNGV. The CDR3 is 14 amino acids. The CDR3 DNA follows: TGTGCCAGCAGCTTAGCCCCCACAGGGTCCGAGCAGTACTTC. The encoded protein is CASSLAPTGSEQYF.

This clone has just a few counts. The chain recombines TRBV30 with TRBJ2-4, with 13 bases fitting TRBD2. CDR3 size: 14 residues. The V segment lost 3 bases and the J segment 7 bases; nucleotides outside the gene matches: 3. CDR1 is GTSNPN, CDR2 SVGIG, per germline (reference sequence). The CDR3 reads CAWRTSGGMNIQYF. Written as DNA, the CDR3 is TGTGCCTGGAGGACTAGCGGGGGGATGAACATTCAGTACTTC.

The gene calls are TRBV9 and TRBJ2-1; unclear D gene. Germline CDR1 and CDR2: SGDLS and YYNGEE. The germline V and J ends were trimmed by 0 bases and 9 bases, with 13 bases remaining between them. There are 14 residues in the CDR3. DNA for the CDR3: TGTGCCAGCAGCGTAGGGCTGGAGCTAAGTGAGCAGTTCTTC. The encoded protein is CASSVGLELSEQFF.

V usage is TRBV14 and J usage is TRBJ2-7; no firm D call. CDR3 length: 13 residues. V lost 4 bases and J lost 1, with 8 bases in between. Germline CDR1 SGHDN, CDR2 FVKESK. The CDR3: CASSPYFSYEQYF. The CDR3 DNA follows: TGTGCCAGCAGCCCCTATTTTTCCTACGAGCAGTACTTC.

The CDR3 DNA follows: TGCAGTGCTGGCTTTTCCCACGAGCAGTACTTC. This gives the protein CSAGFSHEQYF. The chain is built from TRBV20-1 and TRBJ2-7, with D uncertain. The V gene lost 5 bases and the J gene lost 5 bases, with 10 bases spanning the gap. CDR3 length: 11 amino acids. Per the germline V gene, CDR1 is DFQATT and CDR2 is SNEGSKA (reference sequence).

This clone was observed a single time. J is TRBJ1-5 and V is TRBV18; 12 bases are a match to TRBD1. Germline V lookup: CDR1 KGHSH, CDR2 LQKENI. J gave up 6 bases and V 6 bases, and 6 bases lay outside the gene matches. The CDR3 consists of 15 residues. The CDR3 DNA reads TGTGCCAGCTCCGCCGGGACAGGGGGCGTTCAGCCCCAGCATTTT. This sequence encodes CASSAGTGGVQPQHF. The variable domain in full, completed from reference TRBV18 and TRBJ1-5, reads NAGVMQNPRHLVRRRGQEARLRCSPMKGHSHVYWYRQLPEEGLKFMVYLQKENIIDESGMPKERFSAEFPKEGPSILRIQQVVRGDSAAYFCASSAGTGGVQPQHFGDGTRLSIL.

This chain's CDR3 is CASRAPRQGVLRPALNYGYTF. The CDR3 DNA is TGCGCCAGCAGGGCACCTCGACAGGGAGTCCTTCGCCCAGCCTTGAACTATGGCTACACCTTC. This chain connects TRBV10-2 to TRBJ1-2, with 7 nucleotides matching TRBD1. CDR3 length: 21 amino acids. Trimming took 6 bases from V and 2 from J; bases not matched to a gene: 27. Per germline, CDR1 WSHSY and CDR2 SAAADI.

The chain links TRBV28 to TRBJ1-1; a possible D gene is TRBD1 (5 bases). CDR3 length equals 14 residues. V gave up 3 bases and J gave up 5 bases, with 13 bases separating them. Germline CDR1 is MDHEN and CDR2 is SYDVKM. Here the CDR3 reads CASSLSGAQTEAFF. CDR3 DNA: TGTGCCAGCAGTTTGAGTGGGGCGCAGACTGAAGCTTTCTTT.

CDR3 coding DNA: TGCGCCAGCAGCCAAGATTTTAGCCCGGAGCAGTTCTTC. Translation gives CASSQDFSPEQFF. The chain has TRBV4-3 and TRBJ2-1, with D uncertain. CDR1 and CDR2 from the germline V gene are LGHNA and YSLEER. The ends were cut back, 0 bases at V and 10 bases at J, with 10 bases in the middle. The CDR3 is made up of 13 amino acids.

This clone was found a few times. This sequence joins TRBV27 and TRBJ1-2; TRBD1 matches at 11 bases. Germline V gives CDR1 MNHEY, CDR2 SMNVEV (reference sequence). This CDR3 region has 15 residues. Trimming removed 2 bases from V and 4 bases from J; junction bases left unmatched: 3. DNA for the CDR3: TGTGCCAGCAGTTTAATGGGACAGGGGGGCTATGGCTACACCTTC. Protein sequence: CASSLMGQGGYGYTF.

The V gene is TRBV5-4, the J gene TRBJ2-7; D possibly corresponds to TRBD1 (5 bases). CDR1 SGHNT and CDR2 YYREEE come from the germline V gene (reference sequence). The CDR3 has 14 residues. V was pared by 0 bases and J by 4 bases, with 11 bases between. For the CDR3, the DNA is TGTGCCAGCAGCTTGGGGGCAGGGCTTTACGAGCAGTACTTC. Protein product: CASSLGAGLYEQYF.

CDR3 amino acids: CASTPPSTGNRGYTF. CDR3 DNA: TGTGCCAGTACCCCTCCCTCGACAGGAAACCGGGGCTACACCTTC. The chain recombines TRBV19 with TRBJ1-2; D may be TRBD1 (6 bases). The V and J ends lost 7 bases and 8 bases respectively, with 23 bases between them. The CDR3 is made up of 15 amino acids. Germline-derived CDR1 and CDR2 are LNHDA and SQIVND (reference sequence).

This rearrangement joins TRBV4-3 to TRBJ1-2; 7 bases line up with TRBD1. V trimming: 1 base; J trimming: 4 bases; junction bases outside the gene matches: 6. CDR1 LGHNA and CDR2 YSLEER come from the germline V gene. The CDR3 spans 15 residues. The CDR3 sequence: CASSQVTGDVYGYTF. CDR3 in DNA: TGCGCCAGCAGCCAAGTTACAGGGGATGTCTATGGCTACACCTTC.

The chain employs TRBV6-5 and TRBJ2-5; 8 bases align to TRBD2. Looked up from germline, CDR1 is MNHEY and CDR2 is SVGAGI. The V and J ends lost 2 bases and 5 bases, in that order; junction bases with no gene match: 10. CDR3 length equals 16 residues. The CDR3 region is CASSYGSGSLGETQYF. CDR3 nucleotides: TGTGCCAGCAGTTACGGGAGCGGGAGTTTGGGTGAGACCCAGTACTTC.

The genes are TRBV7-2 and TRBJ1-4; tentatively, D is TRBD1 (5 bases). CDR3 size: 16 residues. Trimming cost V 5 bases and J 4 bases, with 17 bases left between them. The germline V gene has CDR1 SGHTA and CDR2 FQGNSA. CDR3 protein: CASSRNQGGNNEKLFF. For the CDR3, the DNA is TGTGCCAGCAGCCGCAACCAGGGAGGGAATAATGAAAAACTGTTTTTT.

The chain is built from TRBV4-3 and TRBJ1-3, with 9 bases aligning to TRBD1. CDR1 is LGHNA, CDR2 YSLEER, per germline. This CDR3 has 16 amino acids. The trim removed 0 bases at V and 8 bases at J, leaving 8 bases unmatched. This CDR3 reads CASSQERDRDWDTIYF. The DNA for the CDR3 is TGCGCCAGCAGCCAAGAGCGGGACAGGGATTGGGACACCATATATTTT.

Written as DNA, the CDR3 is TGTGCCAGCAGTTTAAGGCAGGGAAGACTAGCGGGGGGGCGGAAGTACCACGAGCAGTACTTC. Protein sequence: CASSLRQGRLAGGRKYHEQYF. This chain links TRBV28 with TRBJ2-7, with 14 bases fitting TRBD2. CDR1 is MDHEN and CDR2 is SYDVKM in the germline V gene. This CDR3 is built from 21 residues. The V segment lost 2 bases and the J segment 5 bases; nucleotides outside the gene matches: 20. Full variable domain (rest looked up from reference TRBV28 and TRBJ2-7): DVKVTQSSRYLVKRTGEKVFLECVQDMDHENMFWYRQDPGLGLRLIYFSYDVKMKEKGDIPEGYSVSREKKERFSLILESASTNQTSMYLCASSLRQGRLAGGRKYHEQYFGPGTRLTVT.

V and J are TRBV9 and TRBJ1-1; no firm D call. V was cut by 4 bases and J by 1 base, with 8 bases left in between. Germline CDR1 and CDR2: SGDLS and YYNGEE. CDR3 length: 13 residues. CDR3 sequence (DNA): TGTGCCAGCAGCTTCTCCGGGAACACTGAAGCTTTCTTT. It specifies CASSFSGNTEAFF.

The chain recombines TRBV7-2 with TRBJ1-4; possibly TRBD1 for D (5 bases). Germline CDR1 SGHTA, CDR2 FQGNSA. The CDR3 loop spans 15 amino acids. The germline V and J ends were trimmed by 5 bases and 3 bases, with 13 bases remaining between them. CDR3 coding DNA: TGTGCCAGCAGCCCACCAGGGTCGGCTAATGAAAAACTGTTTTTT. Protein sequence: CASSPPGSANEKLFF. Drawing the rest from reference TRBV7-2 and TRBJ1-4, the complete variable domain is GAGVSQSPSNKVTEKGKDVELRCDPISGHTALYWYRQSLGQGLEFLIYFQGNSAPDKSGLPSDRFSAERTGGSVSTLTIQRTQQEDSAVYLCASSPPGSANEKLFFGSGTQLSVL.

V gene TRBV30 combines with J gene TRBJ1-5, with TRBD1 matching over 7 bases. Germline V gene data show CDR1 as GTSNPN and CDR2 as SVGIG (reference sequence). V lost 5 bases and J lost 5; bases outside the gene matches: 6. The length of the CDR3 is 13 residues. The chain's CDR3 is CAWDHDRDQPQHF. The CDR3 region has the DNA TGTGCCTGGGATCATGACAGGGATCAGCCCCAGCATTTT.

V is TRBV7-9 and J is TRBJ2-3, with 9 bases aligning to TRBD2. The length of the CDR3 is 19 residues. V shed 7 bases and J 3 bases; nucleotides not matched to a gene: 20. Germline loops: CDR1 SEHNR, CDR2 FQNEAQ (reference sequence). CDR3 protein: CASNQFSGSGLGGTDTQYF. In DNA form, the CDR3 reads TGTGCCAGCAACCAATTTAGCGGGAGTGGGCTTGGAGGGACAGATACGCAGTATTTT.

The V gene is TRBV10-3, the J gene TRBJ2-3, with TRBD2 as a possible D gene (5 bases). V was trimmed by 5 bases and J by 6 bases, leaving 18 bases between them. The CDR3 extends over 15 amino acids. Germline lookup yields CDR1 ENHRY and CDR2 SYGVKD. CDR3 residues: CAISSRDSKGDTQYF. DNA for the CDR3: TGTGCCATCAGTTCTCGGGATTCTAAAGGGGATACGCAGTATTTT.

This clone came up a few times. The chain has TRBV11-3 and TRBJ1-3; D ambiguous. V was trimmed by 1 base and J by 0 bases, leaving 7 bases between them. CDR3 length equals 15 residues. CDR1 is SGHNT and CDR2 is YENEEA in the germline V gene. The CDR3 DNA is TGTGCCAGCAGCTTAGGCCGGAGCTCTGGAAACACCATATATTTT. Its protein is CASSLGRSSGNTIYF. Variable domain in full (rest from reference TRBV11-3 and TRBJ1-3): EAGVVQSPRYKIIEKKQPVAFWCNPISGHNTLYWYLQNLGQGPELLIRYENEEAVDDSQLPKDRFSAERLKGVDSTLKIQPAELGDSAVYLCASSLGRSSGNTIYFGEGSWLTVV.

This chain links TRBV5-6 with TRBJ2-1; D may be TRBD1 (5 bases). The CDR3 is 16 amino acids. Between the trimmed V and J ends, which lost 0 bases and 6 bases, there was a span of 16 bases. The germline V gene has CDR1 SGHDT and CDR2 YYEEEE. Written as DNA, the CDR3 is TGTGCCAGCAGCTTGGCCAGGGCGCACAATCTCAATGAGCAGTTCTTC. Its translation is CASSLARAHNLNEQFF.